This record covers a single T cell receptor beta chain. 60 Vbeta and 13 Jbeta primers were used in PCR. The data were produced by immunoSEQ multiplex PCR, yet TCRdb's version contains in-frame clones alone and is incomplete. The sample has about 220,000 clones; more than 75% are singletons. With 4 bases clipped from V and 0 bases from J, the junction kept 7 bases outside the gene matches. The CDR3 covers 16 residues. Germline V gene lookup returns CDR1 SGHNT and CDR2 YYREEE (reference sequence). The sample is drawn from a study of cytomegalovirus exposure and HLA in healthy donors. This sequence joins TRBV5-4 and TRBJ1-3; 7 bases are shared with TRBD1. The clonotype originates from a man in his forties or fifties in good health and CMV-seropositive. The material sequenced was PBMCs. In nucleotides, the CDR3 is TGTGCCAGCAGCGCGACAGGGCCCGTCTCTGGAAACACCATATATTTT. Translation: CASSATGPVSGNTIYF.